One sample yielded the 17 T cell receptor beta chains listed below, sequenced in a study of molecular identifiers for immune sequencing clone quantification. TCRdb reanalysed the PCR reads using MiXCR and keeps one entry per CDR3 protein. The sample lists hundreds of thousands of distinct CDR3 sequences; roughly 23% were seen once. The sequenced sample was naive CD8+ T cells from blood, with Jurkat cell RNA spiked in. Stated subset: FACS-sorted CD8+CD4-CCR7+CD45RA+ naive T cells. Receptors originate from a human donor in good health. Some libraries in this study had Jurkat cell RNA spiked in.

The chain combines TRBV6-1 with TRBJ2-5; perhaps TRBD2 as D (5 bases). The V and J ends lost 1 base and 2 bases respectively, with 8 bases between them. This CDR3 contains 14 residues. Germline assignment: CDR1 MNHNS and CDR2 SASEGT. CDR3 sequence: CASSEERLQETQYF. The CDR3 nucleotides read TGTGCCAGCAGTGAAGAAAGACTACAAGAGACCCAGTACTTC.

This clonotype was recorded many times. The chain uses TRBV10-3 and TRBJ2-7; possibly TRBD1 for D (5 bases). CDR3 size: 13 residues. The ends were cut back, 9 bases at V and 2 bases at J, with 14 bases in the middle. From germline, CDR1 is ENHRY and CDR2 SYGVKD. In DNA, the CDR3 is TGTGCCATTAATCCAGGGTTGCCCTACGAGCAGTACTTC. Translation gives CAINPGLPYEQYF.

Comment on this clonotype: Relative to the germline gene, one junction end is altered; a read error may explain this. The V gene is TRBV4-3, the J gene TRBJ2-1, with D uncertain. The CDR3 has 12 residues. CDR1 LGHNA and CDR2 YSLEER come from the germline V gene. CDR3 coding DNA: TGCGCCAGCAGCCAGCTAGGAAATGAGCGGTTCTTC. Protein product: CASSQLGNERFF.

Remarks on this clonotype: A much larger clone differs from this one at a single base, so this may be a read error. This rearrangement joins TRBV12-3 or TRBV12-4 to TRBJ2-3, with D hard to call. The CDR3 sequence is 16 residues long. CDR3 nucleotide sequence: TGTGCCAGCGGTTTAGGTATTCCACCCGACACAGATACGCAGTATTTT. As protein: CASGLGIPPDTDTQYF.

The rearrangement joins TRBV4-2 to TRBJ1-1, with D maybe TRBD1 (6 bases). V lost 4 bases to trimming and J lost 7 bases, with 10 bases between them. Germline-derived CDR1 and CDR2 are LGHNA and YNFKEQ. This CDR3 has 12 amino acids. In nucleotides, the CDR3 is TGTGCCAGCAGCCGAGAACAGGGTGAAGCTTTCTTT. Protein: CASSREQGEAFF.

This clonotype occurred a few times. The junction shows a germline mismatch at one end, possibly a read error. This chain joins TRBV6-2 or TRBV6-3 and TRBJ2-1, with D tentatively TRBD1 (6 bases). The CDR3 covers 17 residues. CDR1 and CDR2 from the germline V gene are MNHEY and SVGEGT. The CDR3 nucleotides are TGTGCCAGCAGTTACCTACCGGAGGACGGGACATACAATGAACAGTTCTTC. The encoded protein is CASSYLPEDGTYNEQFF.

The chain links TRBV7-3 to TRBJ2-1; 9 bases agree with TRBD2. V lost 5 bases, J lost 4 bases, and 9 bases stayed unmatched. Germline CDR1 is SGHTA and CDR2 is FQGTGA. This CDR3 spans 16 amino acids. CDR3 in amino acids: CASSAAGTSPYNEQFF. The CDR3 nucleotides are TGTGCCAGCAGCGCCGCCGGGACTAGCCCTTACAATGAGCAGTTCTTC.

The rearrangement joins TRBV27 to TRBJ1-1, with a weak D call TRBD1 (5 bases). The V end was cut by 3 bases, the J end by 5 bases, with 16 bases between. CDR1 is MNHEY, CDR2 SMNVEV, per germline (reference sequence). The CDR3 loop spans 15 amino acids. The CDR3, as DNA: TGTGCCAGCAGTTTTCAGGGCCCGGGTTGGACTGAAGCTTTCTTT. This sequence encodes CASSFQGPGWTEAFF.

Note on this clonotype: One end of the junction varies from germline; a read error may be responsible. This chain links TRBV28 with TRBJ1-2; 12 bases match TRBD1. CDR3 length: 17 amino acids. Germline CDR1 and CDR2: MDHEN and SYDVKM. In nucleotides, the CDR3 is TGTGCCAGCAATTTAGGGTTCAAGGGACAGGGGGCATATGGCTACACCTTC. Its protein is CASNLGFKGQGAYGYTF.

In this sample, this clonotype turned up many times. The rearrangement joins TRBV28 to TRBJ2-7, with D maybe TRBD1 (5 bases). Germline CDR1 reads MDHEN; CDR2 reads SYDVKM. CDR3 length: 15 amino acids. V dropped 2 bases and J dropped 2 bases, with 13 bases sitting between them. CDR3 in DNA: TGTGCCAGCAGTTTAATGGTGGGCAGGGCCTACGAGCAGTACTTC. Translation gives CASSLMVGRAYEQYF.

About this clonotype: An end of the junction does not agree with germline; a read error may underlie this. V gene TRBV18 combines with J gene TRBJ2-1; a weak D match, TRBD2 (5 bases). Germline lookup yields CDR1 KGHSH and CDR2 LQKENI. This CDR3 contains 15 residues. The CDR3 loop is CASSPPMDFSNGQFF. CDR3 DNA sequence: TGTGCCAGCTCACCACCAATGGACTTCAGCAATGGGCAGTTCTTC.

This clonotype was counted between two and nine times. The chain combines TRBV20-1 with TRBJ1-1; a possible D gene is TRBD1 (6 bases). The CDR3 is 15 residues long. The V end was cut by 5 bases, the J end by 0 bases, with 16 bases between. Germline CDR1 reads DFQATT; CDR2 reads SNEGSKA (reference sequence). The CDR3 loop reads CSAPTYWDMNTEAFF. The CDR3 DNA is TGCAGTGCTCCAACGTACTGGGACATGAACACTGAAGCTTTCTTT.

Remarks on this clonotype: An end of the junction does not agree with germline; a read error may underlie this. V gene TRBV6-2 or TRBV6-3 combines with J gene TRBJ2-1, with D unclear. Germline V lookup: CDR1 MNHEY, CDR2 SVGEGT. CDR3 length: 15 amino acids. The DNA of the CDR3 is TGTGCCGGCAGTTACGTGCACTCCACGTACAATGAGCAGTTCTTC. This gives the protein CAGSYVHSTYNEQFF.

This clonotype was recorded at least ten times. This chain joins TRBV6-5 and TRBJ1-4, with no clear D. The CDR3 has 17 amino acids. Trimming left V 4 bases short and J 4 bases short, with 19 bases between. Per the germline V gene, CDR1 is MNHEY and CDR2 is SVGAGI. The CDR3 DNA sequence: TGTGCCAGCAGTTCACCAACCGAAGGGCCCCTTAATGAAAAACTGTTTTTT. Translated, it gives CASSSPTEGPLNEKLFF.

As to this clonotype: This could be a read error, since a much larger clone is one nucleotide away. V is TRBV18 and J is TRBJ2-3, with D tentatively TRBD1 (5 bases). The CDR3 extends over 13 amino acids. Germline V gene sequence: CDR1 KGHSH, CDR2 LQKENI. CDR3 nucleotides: TGTGCCAGCTCACCATTCGGCACAGGTACGCAGTATTTT. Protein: CASSPFGTGTQYF.

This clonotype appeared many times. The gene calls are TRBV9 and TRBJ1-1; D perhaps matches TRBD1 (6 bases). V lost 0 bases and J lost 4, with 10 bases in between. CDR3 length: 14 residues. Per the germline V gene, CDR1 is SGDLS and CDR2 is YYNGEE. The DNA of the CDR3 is TGTGCCAGCAGCGTAGTTACAGGGATCACTGAAGCTTTCTTT. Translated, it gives CASSVVTGITEAFF.

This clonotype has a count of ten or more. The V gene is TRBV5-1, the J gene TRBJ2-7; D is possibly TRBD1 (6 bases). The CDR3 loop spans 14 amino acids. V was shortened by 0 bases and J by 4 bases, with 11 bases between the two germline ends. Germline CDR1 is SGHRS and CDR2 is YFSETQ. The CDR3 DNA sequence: TGCGCCAGCAGCTTGGCGTCAGGGGAATACGAGCAGTACTTC. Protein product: CASSLASGEYEQYF.